The present T cell receptor beta chain was sequenced within a study of T cell repertoires in cytomegalovirus infection. Background on the study: Recently identified HLA-C-restricted CMV epitopes and well-studied HLA-B-restricted CMV epitopes were used by the study. Through public TCR beta signatures, both CMV infection and matching HLA type were indicated.

TCRdb reanalysed the reads using MiXCR and keeps one entry per CDR3 protein. The table lists about 700,000 distinct CDR3 sequences, around 31% of them singletons, with 15% to 20% in the top ten. As concerns this clonotype: The target antigen is unknown.

Study-level findings and limits: Using cumulative public TCR beta family frequency, the authors identified those who carried CMV together with the relevant HLA. CMV-specific HLA-C-restricted TCR beta clonotypes dominated the ex vivo response.

The source was cultured PBMCs, collected from culture after CMV antigen stimulation. This TCR was sampled from a human donor in good health (CMV status not recorded). Some clones in this sample may be carry-over from other donors' samples.

CDR3 coding DNA: TGCGCCAGCAGCCCCGGGCTAGCGAGGAAAGATACGCAGTATTTT. Its translation is CASSPGLARKDTQYF. The chain combines TRBV5-1 with TRBJ2-3, with D maybe TRBD2 (6 bases). The germline V and J ends were trimmed by 4 bases and 5 bases, with 17 bases remaining between them. Germline V lookup: CDR1 SGHRS, CDR2 YFSETQ. This CDR3 contains 15 residues.